These T cell receptor beta chains were read from a single sample in a study of blood T cells in healthy people across ages. From the 5' RACE reads, TCRdb called clonotypes with MiXCR, one entry per CDR3 protein. This table holds a few hundred thousand distinct CDR3 sequences, 25% to 30% found once. Sequencing used blood. These receptors were taken from a woman in her 70s in good health. Both conserved end residues are trimmed from each CDR3. Where a row states a size, it is once, few, many or the class of an expanded clone; other rows omit it.

V: TRBV10-3; size: NA; J: NA; CDR3: AISTRGNNEQF
V: TRBV3-1; size: NA; J: TRBJ2-2; CDR3: ASSLGLAGTNTGELF
V: TRBV2; size: few; J: TRBJ1-2; CDR3: ASSAREPGYT
V: TRBV20-1; size: few; J: TRBJ2-4; CDR3: SAYHSGKNIQY
V: TRBV14; size: few; J: TRBJ1-3; CDR3: ASSQDGLATSGNTIY
V: TRBV12-3/TRBV12-4; size: once; J: TRBJ1-4; CDR3: ASSFGTGNEKLF
V: TRBV9; size: few; J: TRBJ1-3; CDR3: ASSGTVSSGNTIY
V: TRBV5-1; size: once; J: TRBJ2-3; CDR3: ASRGLGLAGADTQY
V: TRBV7-2; size: many; J: TRBJ1-5; CDR3: ASRDTGARGAQH
V: TRBV20-1; size: NA; J: TRBJ2-5; CDR3: SASFQRGNTETQY
V: TRBV6-1; size: NA; J: TRBJ2-2; CDR3: AMRKQGNTGELF
V: TRBV20-1; size: NA; J: TRBJ2-3; CDR3: SAPISGRLSDTQY
V: TRBV7-9; size: many; J: TRBJ1-4; CDR3: ATREEKLF
V: TRBV5-1; size: few; J: TRBJ2-5; CDR3: ASSSLAGGEAETQY
V: TRBV29-1; size: NA; J: TRBJ2-2; CDR3: SVALGATNTGELF
V: TRBV5-1; size: NA; J: TRBJ2-5; CDR3: ASRWEPRIQETQY
V: TRBV29-1; size: few; J: TRBJ1-5; CDR3: GVAGSTDQPQH
V: TRBV4-2; size: many; J: TRBJ2-1; CDR3: ASSQDKRNNNEQF
V: TRBV6-5; size: few; J: TRBJ1-4; CDR3: ASSYSGALGGEKLL
V: TRBV3-1; size: few; J: TRBJ2-3; CDR3: ASSPQADTQY
V: TRBV7-2; size: NA; J: TRBJ1-6; CDR3: ASTQDAGRARGSPLH
V: TRBV3-1; size: NA; J: TRBJ2-5; CDR3: ASSPGTSGGYETQY
V: TRBV29-1; size: NA; J: TRBJ2-5; CDR3: SARTASGTQY
V: TRBV6-6; size: NA; J: TRBJ2-5; CDR3: ASSSLQTGSETQY
V: TRBV29-1; size: few; J: TRBJ2-5; CDR3: SVEEWKDQETQY
V: TRBV12-3/TRBV12-4; size: NA; J: TRBJ1-2; CDR3: ASSPGGSSYGYT
V: TRBV20-1; size: few; J: TRBJ2-5; CDR3: SAKARGGTVTQY
V: TRBV7-8; size: NA; J: NA; CDR3: ASSFGLAFPYEQY
V: TRBV7-2; size: NA; J: TRBJ1-2; CDR3: ASSLKGRNNYGYT
V: TRBV14; size: NA; J: TRBJ1-2; CDR3: ASSQRPAANYGYT
V: TRBV20-1; size: NA; J: TRBJ1-1; CDR3: SARRDRDSEAF
V: TRBV5-1; size: NA; J: TRBJ2-2; CDR3: ASSLVGQGGSGELF
V: TRBV6-2/TRBV6-3; size: NA; J: TRBJ2-5; CDR3: ASSFTGGREETQY
V: TRBV20-1; size: NA; J: TRBJ1-2; CDR3: SASTGNGDGYT
V: TRBV7-3; size: few; J: TRBJ2-5; CDR3: ASSLTSEETQY
V: TRBV20-1; size: NA; J: TRBJ2-5; CDR3: SARDSGRETQY
V: TRBV4-3; size: NA; J: TRBJ2-3; CDR3: ASSQDWGKQATDTQY
V: TRBV30; size: NA; J: TRBJ2-3; CDR3: ASRPAQRTTDTQY
V: TRBV7-3; size: few; J: TRBJ2-4; CDR3: ASSPSGTDIQY
V: TRBV2; size: NA; J: NA; CDR3: ASSEGDWNNEQF
V: TRBV4-2; size: many; J: TRBJ2-7; CDR3: ASSQERAASYEQY
V: TRBV28; size: NA; J: TRBJ2-7; CDR3: ASSSPSSGGNSYEQY
V: TRBV15; size: few; J: TRBJ1-5; CDR3: ATSRDRGPLNQPQH
V: TRBV11-2; size: NA; J: TRBJ2-5; CDR3: ASSIGGGRETQY
V: TRBV6-1; size: NA; J: TRBJ2-6; CDR3: ASNRGPPSGANVLT
V: TRBV7-2; size: NA; J: TRBJ2-1; CDR3: ASSPQGSGRRNEQF
V: TRBV27; size: few; J: TRBJ1-5; CDR3: ASSLRGHQPQH
V: TRBV7-9; size: NA; J: TRBJ2-5; CDR3: ASSLWSSGTETQY
V: TRBV20-1; size: NA; J: TRBJ1-2; CDR3: SAGGGQGINYGYT
V: TRBV4-1; size: many; J: TRBJ1-4; CDR3: ASGEEGQAGEKLF
V: TRBV20-1; size: many; J: TRBJ2-5; CDR3: SARVGPLS
V: TRBV4-1; size: NA; J: TRBJ2-7; CDR3: ASSQDGAENSYEQY
V: TRBV11-2; size: many; J: TRBJ2-7; CDR3: ASSKYTGQGASYEQY
V: TRBV18; size: once; J: TRBJ2-2; CDR3: ASSPWQRDTGKLF
V: TRBV12-3/TRBV12-4; size: NA; J: TRBJ2-1; CDR3: ASSPGQGYNEQF
V: TRBV6-5; size: NA; J: TRBJ2-5; CDR3: ASSYSLGGQETQY
V: TRBV7-2; size: NA; J: TRBJ2-2; CDR3: ASSRVVSNTGELF
V: TRBV29-1; size: few; J: TRBJ2-4; CDR3: SVTGHAGENIQY